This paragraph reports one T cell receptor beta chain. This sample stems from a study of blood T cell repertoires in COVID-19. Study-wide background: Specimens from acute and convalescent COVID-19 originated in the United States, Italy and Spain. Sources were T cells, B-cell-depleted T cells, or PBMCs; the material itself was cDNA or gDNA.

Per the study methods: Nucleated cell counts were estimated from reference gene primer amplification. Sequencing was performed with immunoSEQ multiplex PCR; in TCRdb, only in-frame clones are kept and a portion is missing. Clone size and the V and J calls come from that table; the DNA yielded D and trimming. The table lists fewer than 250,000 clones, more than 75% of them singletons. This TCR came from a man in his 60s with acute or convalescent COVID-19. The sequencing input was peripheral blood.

The CDR3 DNA follows: TGTGCCAGCAGCTCCCGGGACAGGGTTTGGAGCAATCAGCCCCAGCATTTT. It codes for CASSSRDRVWSNQPQHF. This chain links TRBV5-6 with TRBJ1-5, with 9 bases identical to TRBD1. With 3 bases clipped from V and 1 base from J, the junction kept 8 bases outside the gene matches. The CDR3 has 17 residues. The germline V gene encodes CDR1 SGHDT and CDR2 YYEEEE.